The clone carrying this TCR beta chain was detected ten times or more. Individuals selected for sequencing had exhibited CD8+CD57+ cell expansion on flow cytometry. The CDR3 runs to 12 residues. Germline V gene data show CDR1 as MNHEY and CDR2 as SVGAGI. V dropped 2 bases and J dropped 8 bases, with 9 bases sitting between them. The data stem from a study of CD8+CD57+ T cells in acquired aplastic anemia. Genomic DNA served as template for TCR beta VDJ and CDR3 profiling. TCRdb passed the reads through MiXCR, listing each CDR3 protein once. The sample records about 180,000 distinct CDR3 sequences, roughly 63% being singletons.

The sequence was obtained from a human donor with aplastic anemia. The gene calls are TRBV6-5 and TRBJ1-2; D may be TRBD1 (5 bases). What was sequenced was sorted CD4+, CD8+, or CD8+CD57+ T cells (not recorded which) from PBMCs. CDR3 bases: TGTGCCAGCAGTTACCCCGGGGGGGGCTACACCTTC. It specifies CASSYPGGGYTF.